This TCR beta chain appears in the sequencing data of a study of control samples from healthy donors and cancer patients. The CDR3 loop spans 16 amino acids. The ends lost 0 bases at V and 5 bases at J; junction bases unmatched: 7. Germline V lookup: CDR1 MGHRA, CDR2 YSYEKL. Assay used: immunoSEQ multiplex PCR; TCRdb lists only in-frame clones, some missing. Found here are about 140,000 clones, about 90% of them singletons; the top ten hold around 7.3%. The V call is TRBV4-1, the J call TRBJ1-5, with 7 nucleotides matching TRBD1. The sequence was collected from a man younger than 35 in good health. Input material: blood. CDR3 nucleotide sequence: TGCGCCAGCAGCCAAGATCGGGTGACAGGGCATCAGCCCCAGCATTTT. Translation gives CASSQDRVTGHQPQHF.